These 17 T cell receptor beta chains share one sample of origin, sequenced in a study of CD8+ T cells in alopecia areata. The treatment here: oral pan-JAK inhibitor, 5-10 mg twice daily. In each case, RNA was isolated and then reverse transcribed into cDNA as the sequencing template. Data came from immunoSEQ multiplex PCR; TCRdb stores just in-frame clones and leaves some out. This table has about 210,000 clones, about 57% appearing once. Specimen: CD4+ T cells sorted from blood, collected at week 4, from a patient treated with tofacitinib. The source is a human donor with alopecia areata.

The DNA of the CDR3 is TGTGCCTGGAGTGTGGGGGCCCAAATTAACTATGGCTACACCTTC. Protein sequence: CAWSVGAQINYGYTF. The chain combines TRBV30 with TRBJ1-2; D is perhaps TRBD1 (6 bases). V was clipped by 0 bases and J by 1 base, with 12 bases between them. The CDR3 has 15 residues. Germline V lookup: CDR1 GTSNPN, CDR2 SVGIG (reference sequence).

This clone appeared a few times. The chain uses TRBV29-1 and TRBJ2-7; D is undetermined. With 4 bases removed from V and 6 bases from J, the gap between germline ends came to 7 bases. CDR1 and CDR2 (germline): SQVTM, ANQGSEA. This CDR3 contains 10 residues. In nucleotides, the CDR3 is TGCAGCGTTGGGTCAGGCGAGCAGTACTTC. It encodes CSVGSGEQYF.

The chain joins TRBV5-6 to TRBJ1-1, with D possibly matching TRBD1 (5 bases). The germline gives CDR1 SGHDT, CDR2 YYEEEE. V was cut by 3 bases and J by 10 bases, with 22 bases left in between. The CDR3 sequence is 15 residues long. The CDR3 bases are TGTGCCAGCAGCTCCAAGACAGACTCATTTCTTGTAGCTTTCTTT. Translation: CASSSKTDSFLVAFF.

A few counts support this clone. This sequence joins TRBV6-1 and TRBJ1-5; 7 bases map to TRBD1. V lost 2 bases, J lost 3 bases, and 4 bases stayed unmatched. There are 15 residues in the CDR3. Germline V lookup: CDR1 MNHNS, CDR2 SASEGT. The CDR3 region has the DNA TGTGCCAGCAGTGAATGGGGACAGTTCAATCAGCCCCAGCATTTT. This sequence encodes CASSEWGQFNQPQHF.

This chain uses TRBV27 with TRBJ2-3, with D perhaps matching TRBD2 (5 bases). V lost 7 bases and J lost 2, with 13 bases in between. This CDR3 comprises 14 residues. CDR1 MNHEY and CDR2 SMNVEV come from the germline V gene (reference sequence). The DNA for the CDR3 is TGTGCCAGCAACGGCGGACTCACCACAGATACGCAGTATTTT. It codes for CASNGGLTTDTQYF.

This chain joins TRBV30 and TRBJ1-5; D gene unclear. Trimming pared 0 bases from V and 9 bases from J, leaving 18 bases between. The CDR3 runs 15 residues. Germline assignment: CDR1 GTSNPN and CDR2 SVGIG (reference sequence). For the CDR3, the DNA is TGTGCCTGGAGTGTACCCTCGACCGTTCCGTCGCCCCAGCATTTT. It translates to CAWSVPSTVPSPQHF.

This rearrangement joins TRBV29-1 to TRBJ2-3, with no clear D. Germline V CDR1 and CDR2: SQVTM, ANQGSEA. Between the trimmed V and J ends, which lost 5 bases and 0 bases, there was a span of 9 bases. CDR3 length: 13 amino acids. CDR3 region: CSVSRASTDTQYF. CDR3 DNA sequence: TGCAGCGTTTCTAGGGCTAGCACAGATACGCAGTATTTT.

The rearrangement uses TRBV27 and TRBJ1-1; TRBD1 aligns across 9 bases. V lost 8 bases to trimming and J lost 1 base; unmatched junction nucleotides: 8. Germline assignment: CDR1 MNHEY and CDR2 SMNVEV (reference sequence). The CDR3 covers 15 residues. CDR3 protein: CASRFRDRANTEAFF. The DNA of the CDR3 is TGTGCCAGCCGCTTTAGGGACAGGGCGAACACTGAAGCTTTCTTT.

As for this clone: The sample has other DNA sequences that encode this CDR3 too. The CDR3 DNA is TGCAGCGTTGACGGGCTAGCGGGGAGCACAGATACGCAGTATTTT. Its protein product is CSVDGLAGSTDTQYF. J is TRBJ2-3 and V is TRBV29-1; 9 bases match TRBD2. CDR3 length: 15 amino acids. J gave up 0 bases and V 3 bases, and 4 bases lay outside the gene matches. Germline V lookup: CDR1 SQVTM, CDR2 ANQGSEA.

This clone has at least ten counts. The chain uses TRBV5-6 and TRBJ1-5; no firm D call. Germline V gene sequence: CDR1 SGHDT, CDR2 YYEEEE. The V and J ends lost 1 base and 6 bases respectively, with 11 bases between them. This CDR3 is built from 14 residues. Written as DNA, the CDR3 is TGTGCCAGCAGCTTGTGGGGTCCGGGTCAGCCCCAGCATTTT. Its protein is CASSLWGPGQPQHF.

V usage is TRBV29-1 and J usage is TRBJ1-2; 9 positions match TRBD1. V gave up 3 bases and J gave up 4 bases; unmatched junction bases: 12. Germline loops: CDR1 SQVTM, CDR2 ANQGSEA. The CDR3 runs 16 residues. The CDR3 spells CSVDRPGTTGGYGYTF. The CDR3 DNA is TGCAGCGTTGACCGACCGGGTACGACAGGGGGCTATGGCTACACCTTC.

The genes are TRBV29-1 and TRBJ2-6; 11 nucleotides match TRBD1. CDR1 and CDR2 (germline): SQVTM, ANQGSEA. This CDR3 region has 16 residues. The V gene end was trimmed by 5 bases and the J gene end by 4 bases; junction bases not matched to a gene: 7. The CDR3 nucleotides read TGCAGCGTTTGGACAGGGGGCGCGAAAGGGGCCAACGTCCTGACTTTC. Translated: CSVWTGGAKGANVLTF.

The V call is TRBV30, the J call TRBJ2-2, with a weak D call TRBD2 (5 bases). CDR1 is GTSNPN, CDR2 SVGIG, per germline (reference sequence). The CDR3 is 12 residues long. Trimming cost V 7 bases and J 6 bases, with 12 bases left between them. The CDR3 loop reads CASPSFSGELFF. The CDR3 nucleotides are TGTGCCTCACCTAGCTTTTCCGGGGAGCTGTTTTTT.

The gene calls are TRBV2 and TRBJ1-5; possibly TRBD1 for D (6 bases). V lost 2 bases to trimming and J lost 3 bases, with 11 bases between them. Germline CDR1 SNHLY, CDR2 FYNNEI. This CDR3 has 15 residues. The CDR3 reads CASSEFGGANQPQHF. As DNA, the CDR3 is TGTGCCAGCAGTGAATTCGGGGGCGCCAATCAGCCCCAGCATTTT.

The chain couples TRBV7-2 to TRBJ1-2; 9 nucleotides line up with TRBD1. After removal of 5 bases from V and 4 bases from J, the junction contained 20 bases not matched to a gene. Germline CDR1 and CDR2: SGHTA and FQGNSA. The CDR3 is 19 amino acids. CDR3 sequence reads: CASSRSPPGQGVSRYGYTF. CDR3 in DNA: TGTGCCAGCAGCCGCTCCCCCCCGGGACAGGGAGTTTCTCGCTATGGCTACACCTTC.

The V gene is TRBV29-1, the J gene TRBJ1-1, with D unresolved. Germline CDR1 SQVTM, CDR2 ANQGSEA. CDR3 length: 11 residues. Trimming left V 5 bases short and J 2 bases short, with 6 bases between. CDR3 protein: CSVRLNTEAFF. CDR3 DNA sequence: TGCAGCGTTCGGTTAAACACTGAAGCTTTCTTT.

The CDR3 loop is CAWSVGVIIEQFF. Here the CDR3 DNA reads TGTGCCTGGAGTGTGGGAGTTATCATTGAGCAGTTCTTC. This chain joins TRBV30 and TRBJ2-1, with D possibly TRBD2 on 5 matching bases. Germline CDR1 and CDR2: GTSNPN and SVGIG (reference sequence). Between the trimmed V and J ends, which lost 0 bases and 9 bases, there was a span of 12 bases. The CDR3 is made up of 13 amino acids.